This TCR beta chain emerged from a study of blood T cell repertoires in COVID-19. Study information: Samples came from the United States, Italy and Spain, spanning acute and convalescent COVID-19. PBMCs, B-cell-depleted T cells, or T cells were the source of the cDNA or gDNA that made up the material.

In the authors' methods: It was from reference gene primer amplification that nucleated cell counts were estimated. Only in-frame clones appear in the TCRdb table, and some are missing; sequencing was by immunoSEQ multiplex PCR. For V, J and clone size, that table is used; D and trimming come from the DNA. The top ten hold roughly 2.3% of the sample, which has about 110,000 clones, around 90% seen once. Deletions cut 3 bases from V and 5 bases from J, with 8 bases between. The CDR3 covers 13 residues. CDR1 and CDR2 from the germline V gene are SGHTA and FQGNSA. The sample was peripheral blood. The receptor comes from a human donor in a cohort sampled during active COVID-19. The chain joins TRBV7-2 to TRBJ2-1; D might be TRBD2 (5 bases). CDR3 coding DNA: TGTACCAGCAGCTTCGGACTTCACAATGAGCAGTTCTTC. It codes for CTSSFGLHNEQFF. Full variable domain (rest looked up from reference TRBV7-2 and TRBJ2-1): GAGVSQSPSNKVTEKGKDVELRCDPISGHTALYWYRQSLGQGLEFLIYFQGNSAPDKSGLPSDRFSAERTGGSVSTLTIQRTQQEDSAVYLCTSSFGLHNEQFFGPGTRLTVL.